This T cell receptor (beta chain) derives from a study of T cells expressing NK-cell markers. Study information: Seven of the eight sequenced donors were HCMV-seropositive; one was seronegative.

Generation of TCR beta cDNA was performed by 5'RACE template switching incorporating UMIs. TCRdb re-analyzed the 5' RACE reads; it lists each CDR3 protein once, without DNA. The sample features 300,000 to 500,000 distinct CDR3 sequences, with around 10% in its top ten. The CDR3 covers 15 residues. Germline CDR1 MDHEN, CDR2 SYDVKM. Of note for this clonotype: What it recognizes is unknown.

Whole-study results and caveats: These clonotypes, the leaders elsewhere, also led the CD3+CD56-NKG2C+ fraction in a few donors. CD8+ T cells in over five donors included dominant NKG2C+ clonotypes at about 1.0-7.0%.

This sequence joins TRBV28 and TRBJ2-1; TCRdb calls TRBD2, which cannot be checked without DNA. Sample: blood T cells: a sorted CD56 or NKG2C T cell subset, CD4+ or CD8+ T cells, or bulk PBMC T cells (not recorded which). This TCR derives from a woman aged 45-60 years in good health. CDR3 sequence reads: CASSFRPSGYNEQFF.